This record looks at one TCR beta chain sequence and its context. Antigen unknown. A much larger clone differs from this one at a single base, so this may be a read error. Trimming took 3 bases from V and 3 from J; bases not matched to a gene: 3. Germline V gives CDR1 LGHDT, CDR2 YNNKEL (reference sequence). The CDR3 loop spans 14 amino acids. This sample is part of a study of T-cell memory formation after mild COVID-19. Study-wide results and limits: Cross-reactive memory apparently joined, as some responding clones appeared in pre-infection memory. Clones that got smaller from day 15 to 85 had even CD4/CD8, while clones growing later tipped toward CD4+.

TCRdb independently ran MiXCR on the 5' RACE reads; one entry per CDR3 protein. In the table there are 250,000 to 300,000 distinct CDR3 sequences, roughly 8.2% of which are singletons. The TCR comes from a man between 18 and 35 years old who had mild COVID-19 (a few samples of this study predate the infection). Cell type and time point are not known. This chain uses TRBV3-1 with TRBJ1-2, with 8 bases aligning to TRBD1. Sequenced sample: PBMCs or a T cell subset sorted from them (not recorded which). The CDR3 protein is CASSHLTGDYGYTF. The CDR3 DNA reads TGTGCCAGCAGCCACCTGACAGGGGACTATGGCTACACCTTC.